What follows are 12 T cell receptor beta chains derived from one specimen sequenced in a study of technical replicates of blood from a few donors. The protocol was immunoSEQ multiplex PCR, while the TCRdb copy is restricted to in-frame clones and leaves out a portion. The data contain about 64,000 clones, around 88% of them singletons. Sequenced input: PBMCs. The source is a human donor in good health. Some clones in this sample may be carry-over from other donors' samples.

J is TRBJ2-3 and V is TRBV29-1, with TRBD2 matching 13 bases. The J segment lost 0 bases and the V segment lost 7 bases, leaving 7 bases of the junction unmatched. The germline V gene encodes CDR1 SQVTM and CDR2 ANQGSEA. There are 16 residues in the CDR3. This CDR3 reads CSGLGLAGASTDTQYF. The CDR3 nucleotides are TGCAGCGGGCTAGGACTAGCGGGGGCTAGCACAGATACGCAGTATTTT.

This clone has a single count. This rearrangement joins TRBV2 to TRBJ1-6; a possible D gene is TRBD1 (6 bases). The V end was cut by 3 bases, the J end by 5 bases, with 17 bases between. The CDR3 consists of 17 residues. Germline V gives CDR1 SNHLY, CDR2 FYNNEI. The CDR3 is CASSEYPPGQNNSPLHF. CDR3 DNA: TGTGCCAGCAGTGAGTATCCTCCTGGACAGAATAATTCACCCCTCCACTTT.

The chain uses TRBV19 and TRBJ1-2; 7 bases match TRBD1. The CDR3 runs to 19 residues. V lost 5 bases, J lost 3 bases, and 21 bases stayed unmatched. The V gene's germline CDR1 is LNHDA and CDR2 SQIVND (reference sequence). CDR3 nucleotide sequence: TGTGCCAGTAGTCCACTAGACAGGGTGAGGCTTCGTGGACACTATGGCTACACCTTC. This gives the protein CASSPLDRVRLRGHYGYTF.

The chain employs TRBV5-1 and TRBJ2-7; the D gene is possibly TRBD1 (6 bases). The CDR3 contains 12 residues. Deletions cut 7 bases from V and 4 bases from J, with 12 bases between. Germline assignment: CDR1 SGHRS and CDR2 YFSETQ. CDR3 loop: CASAGDLYEQYF. CDR3 coding DNA: TGCGCCAGCGCAGGGGATTTGTACGAGCAGTACTTC.

The J gene is TRBJ1-2, the V gene TRBV5-1, with 7 nucleotides matching TRBD1. V lost 7 bases, J lost 3 bases, and 9 bases stayed unmatched. Germline V CDR1 and CDR2: SGHRS, YFSETQ. The CDR3 sequence is 14 residues long. In nucleotides, the CDR3 is TGCGCCAGCCAAAGTCGACAGGGCGACTATGGCTACACCTTC. The encoded protein is CASQSRQGDYGYTF.

J is TRBJ1-1 and V is TRBV18; possibly TRBD1 for D (5 bases). This CDR3 has 15 residues. Per the germline V gene, CDR1 is KGHSH and CDR2 is LQKENI. Trimming stripped 3 bases from V and 0 bases from J, with 11 bases between. In DNA, the CDR3 is TGTGCCAGCTCACCCATGACAGCTTTGAACACTGAAGCTTTCTTT. This codes for CASSPMTALNTEAFF.

The CDR3, as DNA: TGTGCCACCAGCAGGAGCGGGGGCCCGCTCATCACAGATACGCAGTATTTT. Protein product: CATSRSGGPLITDTQYF. This chain connects TRBV15 to TRBJ2-3, with 8 positions matching TRBD2. CDR1 and CDR2 from the germline V gene are LNHNV and YYDKDF (reference sequence). This CDR3 region has 17 residues. V lost 3 bases to trimming and J lost 2 bases; unmatched junction nucleotides: 10. The full variable domain, in which reference TRBV15 and TRBJ2-3 provide the parts outside the CDR3, is DAMVIQNPRYQVTQFGKPVTLSCSQTLNHNVMYWYQQKSSQAPKLLFHYYDKDFNNEADTPDNFQSRRPNTSFCFLDIRSPGLGDTAMYLCATSRSGGPLITDTQYFGPGTRLTVL.

The CDR3 coding sequence is TGTGCCAGCAGCTTAGGGGTACAGGGACGGTCTGGAAACACCATATATTTT. This encodes CASSLGVQGRSGNTIYF. The V call is TRBV7-9, the J call TRBJ1-3, with D perhaps TRBD1 (6 bases). The germline V gene encodes CDR1 SEHNR and CDR2 FQNEAQ (reference sequence). There are 17 residues in the CDR3. V lost 1 base, J lost 1 base, and 14 bases lay in between.

Only a few counts were recorded for this clone. The chain uses TRBV6-6 and TRBJ1-1, with TRBD1 as a possible D gene (6 bases). Trimming removed 5 bases from V and 10 bases from J, with 23 bases in between. This CDR3 contains 15 residues. CDR1 is MNHNY and CDR2 is SVGAGI in the germline V gene (reference sequence). The CDR3 DNA is TGTGCCAGCAGTGACCCACAGGGACGCGGTAGGGGAGCTTTCTTT. It yields the protein CASSDPQGRGRGAFF.

The gene calls are TRBV6-1 and TRBJ2-7; TRBD2 agrees at 11 bases. This CDR3 has 15 amino acids. Germline V gives CDR1 MNHNS, CDR2 SASEGT. J gave up 7 bases and V 3 bases, and 8 bases lay outside the gene matches. This CDR3 reads CASSDQTSGKEEQYF. Written as DNA, the CDR3 is TGTGCCAGCAGTGACCAGACTAGCGGGAAGGAGGAGCAGTACTTC.

The genes are TRBV29-1 and TRBJ1-6; D might be TRBD1 (5 bases). The CDR3 extends over 13 amino acids. Deletions cut 6 bases from V and 10 bases from J, with 16 bases between. CDR1 is SQVTM and CDR2 is ANQGSEA in the germline V gene. CDR3 in amino acids: CSVGHKEGSPLHF. DNA of the CDR3: TGCAGCGTCGGCCATAAGGAGGGGTCACCCCTCCACTTT.

The table lists this clone with a few counts. The V gene is TRBV7-9, the J gene TRBJ2-7; 8 bases are shared with TRBD1. The CDR3 consists of 14 residues. J was trimmed by 7 bases and V by 4 bases; bases with no gene match: 9. The germline V gene has CDR1 SEHNR and CDR2 FQNEAQ (reference sequence). The CDR3 is CASSSDRVSREQYF. CDR3 bases: TGTGCCAGCAGCTCGGACAGGGTATCACGAGAGCAGTACTTC.